These 5 T cell receptor beta chains were sequenced from one sample in a study of T cell repertoires in cytomegalovirus infection. TCRdb re-called the reads through MiXCR, storing one row per CDR3 protein. Counted here are about 700,000 distinct CDR3 sequences, 30% to 35% occurring once; the ten biggest clones make up around a sixth. Their antigens are not known. Source: cultured PBMCs, taken from culture after CMV antigen stimulation. Every receptor here comes from a human donor in good health (CMV status not recorded). Some clones in this sample may be carry-over from other donors' samples.

This clonotype was recorded only once. This chain joins TRBV6-5 and TRBJ1-2; perhaps TRBD1 as D (5 bases). V was shortened by 6 bases and J by 5 bases, with 7 bases between the two germline ends. Looked up from germline, CDR1 is MNHEY and CDR2 is SVGAGI. This CDR3 is 11 amino acids long. This CDR3 is CASRGLYGYTF. The CDR3 DNA reads TGTGCCAGCAGGGGACTGTATGGCTACACCTTC.

The chain carries TRBV20-1 and TRBJ2-3; 8 bases map to TRBD2. The CDR3 length is 15 residues. CDR1 and CDR2 from the germline V gene are DFQATT and SNEGSKA (reference sequence). With 6 bases clipped from V and 0 bases from J, the junction kept 8 bases outside the gene matches. Written as DNA, the CDR3 is TGCAGTGCCTCTCCCCCTAGCGGGAGCACAGATACGCAGTATTTT. The encoded protein is CSASPPSGSTDTQYF.

This clonotype was counted many times. CDR3 amino acids: CASSYTYEQYF. CDR3 coding DNA: TGTGCCAGCAGCTATACCTACGAGCAGTACTTC. V and J are TRBV7-8 and TRBJ2-7; no clear D gene. CDR1 SGHVS and CDR2 FQNEAQ come from the germline V gene. With 4 bases removed from V and 2 bases from J, the gap between germline ends came to 3 bases. The CDR3 has 11 amino acids.

This clonotype occurred a few times. The chain employs TRBV19 and TRBJ1-2; D is possibly TRBD1 (5 bases). The CDR3 consists of 13 residues. V gave up 10 bases and J gave up 8 bases, with 20 bases separating them. The V gene's germline CDR1 is LNHDA and CDR2 SQIVND (reference sequence). The chain's CDR3 is CAIPSGAYSGYTF. The CDR3 DNA reads TGTGCCATCCCCAGCGGGGCTTACAGCGGCTACACCTTC.

This clonotype occurred a few times. The chain's CDR3 is CSASNLGLTDTQYF. CDR3 sequence (DNA): TGCAGTGCTAGCAACTTGGGTCTCACAGATACGCAGTATTTT. J is TRBJ2-3 and V is TRBV20-1; D ambiguous. CDR1 is DFQATT, CDR2 SNEGSKA, per germline (reference sequence). The CDR3 totals 14 residues. Trimming took 3 bases from V and 2 from J, leaving 12 bases between them.